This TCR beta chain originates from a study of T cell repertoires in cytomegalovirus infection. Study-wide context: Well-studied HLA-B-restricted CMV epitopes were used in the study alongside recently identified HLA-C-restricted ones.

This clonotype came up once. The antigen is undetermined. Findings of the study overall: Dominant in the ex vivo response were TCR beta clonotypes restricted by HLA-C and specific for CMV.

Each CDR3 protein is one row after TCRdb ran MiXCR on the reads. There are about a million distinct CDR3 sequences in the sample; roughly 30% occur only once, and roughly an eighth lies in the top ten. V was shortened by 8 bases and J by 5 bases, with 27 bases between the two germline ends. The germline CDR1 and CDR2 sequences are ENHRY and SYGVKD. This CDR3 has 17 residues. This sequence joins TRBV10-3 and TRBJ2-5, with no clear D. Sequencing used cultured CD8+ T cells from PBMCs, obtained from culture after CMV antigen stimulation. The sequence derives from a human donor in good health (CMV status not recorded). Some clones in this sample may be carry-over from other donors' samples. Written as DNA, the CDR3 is TGTGCCATCCTCTGGGAAGACGAACTCTCTTCGGAGGAGACCCAGTACTTC. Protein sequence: CAILWEDELSSEETQYF.